This entry lists 9 T cell receptor beta chains sequenced from one sample in a study of T cells in Graves' hyperthyroidism and ophthalmopathy (dated by TCRdb to between 2019 and 2020). Library method: multiplex PCR. The sequencer was an Illumina HiSeq 2000. The TCR beta CDR3 regions were amplified from the RNA transcripts. The TCR CDR3 was subjected to a first round of RT-PCR using the HTBI primer set and the Qiagen OneStep RT-PCR kit. TCRdb itself trimmed the public reads at Q25 with fastp, ran MiXCR and retained productive beta chains. Each entry is one CDR3 protein sequence, shown with its most common DNA and genes. This sample has roughly 740,000 distinct CDR3 sequences in its table, and 15% to 20% of those were observed once. The biggest ten clones account for approximately 8.4% of the sample. The sample comprised blood. These receptors were taken from a man between 18 and 29 years old with Graves' hyperthyroidism.

The V gene is TRBV6-5, the J gene TRBJ2-7; the match to TRBD2 covers 12 bases. The CDR3 length is 18 residues. Unmatched junction bases numbered 10, after V lost 0 bases and J lost 4 bases. Looked up from germline, CDR1 is MNHEY and CDR2 is SVGAGI. The CDR3 DNA reads TGTGCCAGCAGTTACTCGACTAGCGGGAGTACTTCCTGGTACGAGCAGTACTTC. As protein: CASSYSTSGSTSWYEQYF.

This chain connects TRBV20-1 to TRBJ2-1; no firm D call. V shed 6 bases and J shed 5 bases, with 17 bases lying between them. Germline V gives CDR1 DFQATT, CDR2 SNEGSKA (reference sequence). The CDR3 runs 14 residues. CDR3 in amino acids: CSALLSPENNEQFF. DNA of the CDR3: TGCAGTGCCCTGTTGTCTCCTGAAAACAATGAGCAGTTCTTC.

This clonotype has ten or more counts. The rearrangement joins TRBV10-1 to TRBJ2-3; a possible D gene is TRBD2 (6 bases). Germline CDR1 is WNHNN and CDR2 is SYGVQD (reference sequence). Between the trimmed V and J ends, which lost 2 bases and 9 bases, there was a span of 12 bases. The CDR3 loop spans 13 amino acids. In DNA, the CDR3 is TGCGCCAGCAGTGAGAGTACAGGAGGGACGCAGTATTTT. Translated, it gives CASSESTGGTQYF.

The V and J genes are TRBV12-3 or TRBV12-4 and TRBJ2-1; TRBD2 matches 10 bases. Losses at the gene ends were 7 bases for V and 7 bases for J; bases not matched to a gene: 16. The CDR3 runs 17 residues. The CDR3 loop is CASKESLAGAHSNEQFF. In DNA form, the CDR3 reads TGTGCCAGCAAGGAGAGCCTAGCGGGAGCCCACTCGAATGAGCAGTTCTTC.

This clonotype was counted at least ten times. The chain couples TRBV30 to TRBJ2-2; D could derive from TRBD1 or TRBD2 (5 bases each). V dropped 4 bases and J dropped 5 bases, with 14 bases sitting between them. The V gene's germline CDR1 is GTSNPN and CDR2 SVGIG (reference sequence). CDR3 size: 14 residues. The CDR3 DNA follows: TGTGCCTGGATGGGGCCCCCGGGGACCGGGGAGCTGTTTTTT. Its translation: CAWMGPPGTGELFF.

At least ten counts were recorded for this clonotype. This sequence joins TRBV11-2 and TRBJ2-7; D not certain. CDR1 and CDR2 (germline): SGHAT, FQNNGV. The CDR3 sequence is 13 residues long. Trimming left V 6 bases short and J 6 bases short, with 15 bases between. The CDR3 DNA sequence: TGTGCCAGCAGGCCGTCTCCGCAACCCGAGCAGTACTTC. Translation: CASRPSPQPEQYF.

V usage is TRBV11-2 and J usage is TRBJ2-1; the D gene is possibly TRBD2 (6 bases). This CDR3 spans 14 amino acids. V lost 4 bases, J lost 10 bases, and 17 bases lay in between. CDR1 is SGHAT, CDR2 FQNNGV, per germline. This CDR3 reads CASSSIRGFGEQFF. CDR3 bases: TGTGCCAGCAGCTCAATTCGGGGGTTCGGAGAGCAGTTCTTC.

This rearrangement joins TRBV6-2 or TRBV6-3 to TRBJ2-3, with D unclear. Germline CDR1 reads MNHEY; CDR2 reads SVGEGT. This CDR3 has 16 residues. Trimming pared 6 bases from V and 2 bases from J, leaving 18 bases between. CDR3 protein: CASSSYYGKDTDTQYF. CDR3 DNA sequence: TGTGCCAGCAGCTCCTATTATGGCAAGGACACAGATACGCAGTATTTT.

This clonotype showed up many times. DNA for the CDR3: TGTGCCAGCAGCGACGGACAGGGGGCGGACAATGAGCAGTTCTTC. Amino acids: CASSDGQGADNEQFF. V gene TRBV7-9 combines with J gene TRBJ2-1, with 11 bases lining up with TRBD1. This CDR3 is 15 amino acids long. V shed 5 bases, J shed 5 bases, and the junction held 5 bases outside the gene matches. Germline V gene data show CDR1 as SEHNR and CDR2 as FQNEAQ (reference sequence).